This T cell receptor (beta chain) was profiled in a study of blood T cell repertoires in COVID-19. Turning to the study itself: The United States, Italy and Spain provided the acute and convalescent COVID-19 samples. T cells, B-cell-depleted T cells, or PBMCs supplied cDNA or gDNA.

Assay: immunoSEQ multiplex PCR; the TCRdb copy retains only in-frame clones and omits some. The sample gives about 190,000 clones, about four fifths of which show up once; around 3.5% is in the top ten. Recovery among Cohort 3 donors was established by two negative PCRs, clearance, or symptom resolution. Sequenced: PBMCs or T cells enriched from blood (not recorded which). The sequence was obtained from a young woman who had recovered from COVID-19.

The CDR3 DNA follows: TGTGCCAGCAGTCGATCCTGGACAGGGGACTACGAGCAGTACTTC. It translates to CASSRSWTGDYEQYF. The rearrangement links TRBV6-6 to TRBJ2-7, with 9 bases lining up with TRBD1. The length of the CDR3 is 15 residues. CDR1 and CDR2 from the germline V gene are MNHNY and SVGAGI (reference sequence). V lost 5 bases to trimming and J lost 3 bases; unmatched junction nucleotides: 8.